These 30 T cell receptor beta chains came from one sample sequenced in a study of blood T cell repertoires in COVID-19. Assay used: immunoSEQ multiplex PCR; TCRdb lists only in-frame clones, some missing. The data contain 52,000 or so clones, approximately 90% of them singletons. Sequencing was performed on peripheral blood. The receptor source for this set is a woman of 80 years or more with acute or convalescent COVID-19.

The genes are TRBV6-1 and TRBJ1-2, with 7 bases that match TRBD1. J lost 5 bases, V lost 0 bases, and 0 bases had no gene match. This CDR3 spans 13 amino acids. From germline, CDR1 is MNHNS and CDR2 SASEGT. The CDR3 loop reads CASSEAGQYGYTF. CDR3 bases: TGTGCCAGCAGTGAAGCGGGACAGTATGGCTACACCTTC.

The chain combines TRBV18 with TRBJ2-7; TRBD1 matches at 7 bases. Germline CDR1 reads KGHSH; CDR2 reads LQKENI. This CDR3 spans 15 amino acids. J lost 3 bases, V lost 4 bases, and 9 bases had no gene match. The CDR3 spells CASSRQRAGGYEQYF. The CDR3 DNA reads as TGTGCCAGCTCACGGCAGAGGGCAGGGGGCTACGAGCAGTACTTC.

The chain has TRBV7-2 and TRBJ1-1; D may be TRBD1 (6 bases). This CDR3 has 15 amino acids. The germline gives CDR1 SGHTA, CDR2 FQGNSA. V was cut by 2 bases and J by 1 base, with 11 bases left in between. CDR3 sequence (DNA): TGTGCCAGCAGCTTAAACAGGGCTAAGAACACTGAAGCTTTCTTT. As protein: CASSLNRAKNTEAFF.

This chain connects TRBV5-8 to TRBJ2-5; 15 nucleotides match TRBD2. V was pared by 4 bases and J by 5 bases, with 6 bases of the junction left unmatched. CDR1 is SGHTS and CDR2 is YDEGEE in the germline V gene. This CDR3 has 16 residues. The CDR3 sequence is CASSLGLAGGSETQYF. In DNA, the CDR3 is TGTGCCAGCAGCCTCGGACTAGCGGGAGGGTCGGAGACCCAGTACTTC.

V usage is TRBV5-8 and J usage is TRBJ1-2, with 8 bases lining up with TRBD1. The ends lost 0 bases at V and 2 bases at J; junction bases unmatched: 6. CDR1 is SGHTS, CDR2 YDEGEE, per germline. CDR3 size: 16 residues. CDR3 residues: CASSLGPDRGNYGYTF. The CDR3 bases are TGTGCCAGCAGCTTGGGGCCTGACAGGGGCAACTATGGCTACACCTTC.

This chain links TRBV11-3 with TRBJ2-3; D may be TRBD1 (5 bases). CDR1 is SGHNT and CDR2 is YENEEA in the germline V gene. This CDR3 is built from 11 residues. V dropped 5 bases and J dropped 6 bases, with 6 bases sitting between them. CDR3 sequence: CASSKGDTQYF. In DNA form, the CDR3 reads TGTGCCAGCAGCAAGGGGGATACGCAGTATTTT.

J is TRBJ2-2 and V is TRBV19; D perhaps matches TRBD1 (5 bases). Germline CDR1 reads LNHDA; CDR2 reads SQIVND (reference sequence). Trimming cost V 6 bases and J 0 bases, with 14 bases left between them. The CDR3 has 16 residues. For the CDR3, the DNA is TGTGCCAGTAGCACGAGATCAGGGTCGAACACCGGGGAGCTGTTTTTT. Its protein product is CASSTRSGSNTGELFF.

This clone was recorded only once. The chain recombines TRBV30 with TRBJ2-7; 7 bases are shared with TRBD2. The CDR3 spans 15 residues. Looked up from germline, CDR1 is GTSNPN and CDR2 is SVGIG (reference sequence). The V segment lost 1 base and the J segment 6 bases; nucleotides outside the gene matches: 12. CDR3 sequence: CAWSALSGEVGEQYF. The CDR3 nucleotides are TGTGCCTGGAGTGCCCTCAGCGGGGAGGTAGGCGAGCAGTACTTC. The entire variable domain, with the rest obtained from reference TRBV30 and TRBJ2-7, is as follows: SQTIHQWPATLVQPVGSPLSLECTVEGTSNPNLYWYRQAAGRGLQLLFYSVGIGQISSEVPQNLSASRPQDRQFILSSKKLLLSDSGFYLCAWSALSGEVGEQYFGPGTRLTVT.

The CDR3 protein is CASSLAGTGTEQYF. CDR3 nucleotide sequence: TGTGCCAGCAGCTTAGCCGGGACAGGGACCGAGCAGTACTTC. This chain links TRBV7-9 with TRBJ2-7, with TRBD1 identical over 9 bases. The CDR3 has 14 residues. CDR1 SEHNR and CDR2 FQNEAQ come from the germline V gene (reference sequence). The trim removed 0 bases at V and 6 bases at J, leaving 3 bases unmatched. Using reference TRBV7-9 and TRBJ2-7 for the parts outside the CDR3, the full variable domain is DTGVSQNPRHKITKRGQNVTFRCDPISEHNRLYWYRQTLGQGPEFLTYFQNEAQLEKSRLLSDRFSAERPKGSFSTLEIQRTEQGDSAMYLCASSLAGTGTEQYFGPGTRLTVT.

V is TRBV3-1 (or the pseudogene TRBV3-2) and J is TRBJ2-2; TRBD2 might be the D (6 bases). Germline V lookup: CDR1 LGHDT, CDR2 YNNKEL (reference sequence). There are 14 residues in the CDR3. V was clipped by 1 base and J by 4 bases, with 7 bases between them. The DNA for the CDR3 is TGTGCCAGCAGCCAAGTGCGGGGCACCGGGGAGCTGTTTTTT. Protein: CASSQVRGTGELFF.

This chain joins TRBV2 and TRBJ2-1; D is undetermined. Germline V gives CDR1 SNHLY, CDR2 FYNNEI. The CDR3 sequence is 15 residues long. The V gene lost 6 bases and the J gene lost 9 bases, with 21 bases spanning the gap. CDR3 protein: CASSLGHTIIGEQFF. For the CDR3, the DNA is TGTGCCAGCAGCCTAGGCCACACGATTATCGGTGAGCAGTTCTTC.

The J gene is TRBJ2-7, the V gene TRBV19, with 9 positions matching TRBD1. The V and J ends lost 6 bases and 3 bases, in that order; junction bases with no gene match: 9. The CDR3 is 15 amino acids. Germline CDR1 and CDR2: LNHDA and SQIVND (reference sequence). The CDR3 region is CASSTSGQGIYEQYF. The CDR3 DNA is TGTGCCAGTAGCACTTCTGGACAGGGGATCTACGAGCAGTACTTC.

This chain links TRBV19 with TRBJ2-5; D not resolved. The CDR3 length is 13 residues. V was clipped by 3 bases and J by 0 bases, with 5 bases between them. Germline V gives CDR1 LNHDA, CDR2 SQIVND (reference sequence). The CDR3 region has the DNA TGTGCCAGTAGTATCGGGTACCAAGAGACCCAGTACTTC. As protein: CASSIGYQETQYF.

The chain carries TRBV4-2 and TRBJ2-3, with 15 bases that match TRBD2. This CDR3 has 24 amino acids. Trimming took 0 bases from V and 1 from J; bases not matched to a gene: 20. Germline-derived CDR1 and CDR2 are LGHNA and YNFKEQ. The CDR3 loop reads CASSQDSGLAGGHGVYWGTDTQYF. The CDR3 DNA follows: TGTGCCAGCAGCCAAGATTCAGGACTAGCGGGAGGGCATGGTGTATACTGGGGCACAGATACGCAGTATTTT.

The chain has TRBV4-3 and TRBJ2-7; the match to TRBD2 covers 10 bases. The junction had 9 bases not matched to a gene; V was cut back by 3 bases and J by 1 base. This CDR3 region has 17 residues. Germline CDR1 reads LGHNA; CDR2 reads YSLEER. Here the CDR3 reads CASSQGGPSGGSYEQYF. The CDR3 region has the DNA TGCGCCAGCAGCCAGGGAGGTCCTAGCGGGGGTTCCTACGAGCAGTACTTC.

The chain combines TRBV4-1 with TRBJ1-5; D is possibly TRBD1 (6 bases). The length of the CDR3 is 17 residues. V lost 1 base to trimming and J lost 0 bases, with 13 bases between them. Germline CDR1 reads MGHRA; CDR2 reads YSYEKL. In DNA form, the CDR3 reads TGCGCCAGCAGCCAAGGAGGGGGTGTCAATAGCAATCAGCCCCAGCATTTT. This sequence encodes CASSQGGGVNSNQPQHF.

The chain combines TRBV1 with TRBJ1-5; the table gives TRBD1 as D, unverified against the DNA. TRBV1 is described as a pseudogene. The CDR3 is 15 amino acids. In DNA form, the CDR3 reads TGCACCAGCAGCCACACCAAACAGGGAAATCAGCCCCAGCATTTT. Its protein is CTSSHTKQGNQPQHF.

The CDR3 is CASSLGAQSSYEQYF. The CDR3 DNA sequence: TGTGCCAGCAGCTTAGGGGCGCAGAGCTCCTACGAGCAGTACTTC. J is TRBJ2-7 and V is TRBV7-6; D unresolved. V lost 1 base and J lost 0, with 10 bases in between. Germline V gene lookup returns CDR1 SGHVS and CDR2 FNYEAQ. The CDR3 is 15 residues long.

The rearrangement joins TRBV2 to TRBJ2-2; possibly TRBD1 for D (6 bases). CDR1 is SNHLY, CDR2 FYNNEI, per germline. The V end was cut by 4 bases, the J end by 8 bases, with 14 bases between. CDR3 length: 14 amino acids. This CDR3 is CASSGVEGVGELFF. The CDR3 nucleotides read TGTGCCAGCAGTGGAGTCGAGGGGGTGGGGGAGCTGTTTTTT.

CDR3 amino acids: CASSKDRTSGSTNTGELFF. In nucleotides, the CDR3 is TGTGCCAGCAGCAAAGATAGGACTAGCGGGTCGACGAACACCGGGGAGCTGTTTTTT. This chain joins TRBV21-1 and TRBJ2-2; the table's D call, TRBD2, has no DNA check behind it. TRBV21-1 is classified as a pseudogene. This CDR3 is 19 amino acids long.

This chain connects TRBV7-8 to TRBJ2-6, with no clear D. Trimming took off 2 bases at V and 0 bases at J, with 5 bases between the two ends. Per the germline V gene, CDR1 is SGHVS and CDR2 is FQNEAQ. This CDR3 spans 15 amino acids. The CDR3 DNA reads TGTGCCAGCAGCTTATACAGCTCTGGGGCCAACGTCCTGACTTTC. It translates to CASSLYSSGANVLTF. The full variable domain, rest sourced from reference TRBV7-8 and TRBJ2-6, is GAGVSQSPRYKVAKRGQDVALRCDPISGHVSLFWYQQALGQGPEFLTYFQNEAQLDKSGLPSDRFFAERPEGSVSTLKIQRTQQEDSAVYLCASSLYSSGANVLTFGAGSRLTVL.

The chain joins TRBV27 to TRBJ1-2, with D possibly being TRBD1 (5 bases). Trimming cost V 2 bases and J 4 bases, with 5 bases left between them. The CDR3 has 12 residues. CDR1 MNHEY and CDR2 SMNVEV come from the germline V gene (reference sequence). The CDR3 loop reads CASSLQGYGYTF. As DNA, the CDR3 is TGTGCCAGCAGTTTACAGGGCTATGGCTACACCTTC.

This clone was found a few times. The chain links TRBV6-2 or TRBV6-3 to TRBJ1-6; D remains unclear. The CDR3 length is 15 residues. Between the trimmed V and J ends, which lost 1 base and 6 bases, there was a span of 10 bases. In germline, CDR1 is MNHEY, CDR2 SVGEGT. The CDR3 region is CASSYLRGANSPLHF. CDR3 in DNA: TGTGCCAGCAGTTACTTGCGGGGAGCTAATTCACCCCTCCACTTT.

J is TRBJ2-3 and V is TRBV9, with 8 bases matching TRBD2. This CDR3 contains 16 residues. Germline V gives CDR1 SGDLS, CDR2 YYNGEE. The V gene end was trimmed by 3 bases and the J gene end by 2 bases; junction bases not matched to a gene: 8. CDR3 protein: CASSAEWTSLTDTQYF. In DNA form, the CDR3 reads TGTGCCAGCAGCGCGGAATGGACTAGCCTCACAGATACGCAGTATTTT. Filled out from reference TRBV9 and TRBJ2-3, the complete variable domain reads DSGVTQTPKHLITATGQRVTLRCSPRSGDLSVYWYQQSLDQGLQFLIQYYNGEERAKGNILERFSAQQFPDLHSELNLSSLELGDSALYFCASSAEWTSLTDTQYFGPGTRLTVL.

There are a few counts of this clone. The chain employs TRBV11-3 and TRBJ2-3, with 14 bases matching TRBD2. From germline, CDR1 is SGHNT and CDR2 YENEEA. CDR3 size: 19 residues. Germline trimming cut 8 bases from V and 9 bases from J; bases unmatched to any gene: 22. The CDR3 region is CASATNPTSGRARGGTQYF. The CDR3 nucleotides are TGTGCCAGCGCGACGAACCCGACTAGCGGGAGGGCCCGAGGGGGGACGCAGTATTTT. Using reference TRBV11-3 and TRBJ2-3 for the parts outside the CDR3, the full variable domain is EAGVVQSPRYKIIEKKQPVAFWCNPISGHNTLYWYLQNLGQGPELLIRYENEEAVDDSQLPKDRFSAERLKGVDSTLKIQPAELGDSAVYLCASATNPTSGRARGGTQYFGPGTRLTVL.

J is TRBJ2-2 and V is TRBV3-1 (or the pseudogene TRBV3-2), with D uncertain. Trimming stripped 7 bases from V and 6 bases from J, with 15 bases between. This CDR3 has 14 amino acids. Germline assignment: CDR1 LGHDT and CDR2 YNNKEL (reference sequence). Here the CDR3 reads CASTRESVAGELFF. Here the CDR3 DNA reads TGTGCCAGCACCAGAGAAAGCGTTGCCGGGGAGCTGTTTTTT.

The chain has TRBV4-2 and TRBJ2-3; D perhaps matches TRBD2 (6 bases). CDR1 and CDR2 (germline): LGHNA, YNFKEQ. The CDR3 length is 16 residues. V was cut by 0 bases and J by 5 bases, with 15 bases left in between. CDR3 bases: TGTGCCAGCAGCCAAGATAAGGTCATGGGGGGAGATACGCAGTATTTT. As protein: CASSQDKVMGGDTQYF.

The CDR3 protein is CATSASGEGYTF. The CDR3 DNA follows: TGTGCCACCAGTGCGTCGGGGGAAGGCTACACCTTC. The chain uses TRBV24-1 and TRBJ1-2; possible D gene TRBD1, 5 bases. The CDR3 length is 12 residues. CDR1 is KGHDR and CDR2 is SFDVKD in the germline V gene. Trimming cost V 5 bases and J 8 bases, with 11 bases left between them.

The chain is built from TRBV28 and TRBJ2-7; no firm D call. The CDR3 is 13 amino acids. Germline lookup yields CDR1 MDHEN and CDR2 SYDVKM. V was pared by 6 bases and J by 4 bases, with 13 bases between. Written as DNA, the CDR3 is TGTGCCAGCAGAGTGAGTCGGTGGTACGAGCAGTACTTC. Translating it yields CASRVSRWYEQYF.

The chain joins TRBV21-1 to TRBJ1-5; the listed D gene, TRBD1, was not tested against the DNA. TRBV21-1 corresponds to a pseudogene. This CDR3 comprises 16 residues. For the CDR3, the DNA is TGTGCCAGCAGCAAATCTCCAGGGGTAGAAGATCAGCCCCAGCATTTT. It yields the protein CASSKSPGVEDQPQHF.